The clone carrying this T cell receptor (beta chain) occurred a few times. These data are taken from a study of T cell responses to AZD1222 COVID-19 vaccine. V dropped 5 bases and J dropped 2 bases, with 7 bases sitting between them. This CDR3 comprises 12 residues. Measured with immunoSEQ multiplex PCR; TCRdb has only the in-frame clones, and not every one. Of 100,000 to 150,000 clones listed, 90% are singletons. This rearrangement joins TRBV12-3 or TRBV12-4 to TRBJ2-7, with a possible D match to TRBD1 (6 bases). This TCR came from an adult in good health. Sequences were derived from peripheral blood, sampled on day 0 of MenACWY control vaccination. The CDR3 is CASSPGAYEQYF. The CDR3 bases are TGTGCCAGCAGTCCAGGGGCCTACGAGCAGTACTTC.